This entry concerns a single T cell receptor (beta chain). Its antigen is currently unknown. This record comes from a study of radiotherapy plus CTLA-4 blockade in lung cancer. Points from the study as a whole: Peripheral blood showed expansion of tumor-derived TCR clones after radiotherapy and ipilimumab. Per reports, early blood T cell clone dynamics, plus interferon-beta, forecast response most strongly.

CDR1 is SGHRS, CDR2 YFSETQ, per germline. V lost 4 bases and J lost 6; bases outside the gene matches: 9. The CDR3 loop spans 14 amino acids. Data came from immunoSEQ multiplex PCR; TCRdb stores just in-frame clones and leaves some out. The table includes 55,000 to 75,000 clones, 70% to 80% detected once. Lung cancer patients with chemo-refractory metastatic non-small-cell disease were given focal radiation plus CTLA-4 blockade with ipilimumab. The chain links TRBV5-1 to TRBJ2-7; 8 nucleotides align to TRBD2. This clonotype originated in a human donor with non-small cell lung cancer whose response to radiotherapy plus ipilimumab could not be evaluated. Some clones in this sample may be carry-over from other donors' samples. The sample was peripheral blood, taken from a patient treated with radiotherapy plus ipilimumab. The CDR3 DNA sequence: TGCGCCAGCAGCCTTAGCGGGGCCCCCCGCGAGCAGTACTTC. Translation: CASSLSGAPREQYF.